This TCR beta chain was identified in a study of T-cell reconstitution after alpha-beta-depleted transplantation in children. The TCRbeta library incorporated unique molecular identifiers. TCRdb processed the PCR reads anew with MiXCR; each CDR3 protein has one entry. The profile covers approximately 300,000 distinct CDR3 sequences, with 11% appearing a single time and 23% taken by the ten largest. Study-wide results and caveats: By one year post-transplant, T-cell counts and diversity largely arose from T cells that were newly produced.

The ends lost 3 bases at V and 0 bases at J; junction bases unmatched: 7. Germline CDR1 DFQATT, CDR2 SNEGSKA (reference sequence). This CDR3 has 18 residues. This clonotype came up many times. Its target is not known. The chain links TRBV20-1 to TRBJ2-1; TRBD2 matches at 14 bases. Material: peripheral blood, obtained 180 days after TCRalphabeta/CD19-depleted stem cell transplant. The receptor was isolated from a male patient between 2 and 9 years old who had a stem cell transplant for chronic granulomatous disease, so the T cells may come from the graft donor. CDR3: CSARPGTSGGPSYNEQFF. CDR3 in DNA: TGCAGTGCTAGGCCCGGGACTAGCGGGGGCCCCTCCTACAATGAGCAGTTCTTC.